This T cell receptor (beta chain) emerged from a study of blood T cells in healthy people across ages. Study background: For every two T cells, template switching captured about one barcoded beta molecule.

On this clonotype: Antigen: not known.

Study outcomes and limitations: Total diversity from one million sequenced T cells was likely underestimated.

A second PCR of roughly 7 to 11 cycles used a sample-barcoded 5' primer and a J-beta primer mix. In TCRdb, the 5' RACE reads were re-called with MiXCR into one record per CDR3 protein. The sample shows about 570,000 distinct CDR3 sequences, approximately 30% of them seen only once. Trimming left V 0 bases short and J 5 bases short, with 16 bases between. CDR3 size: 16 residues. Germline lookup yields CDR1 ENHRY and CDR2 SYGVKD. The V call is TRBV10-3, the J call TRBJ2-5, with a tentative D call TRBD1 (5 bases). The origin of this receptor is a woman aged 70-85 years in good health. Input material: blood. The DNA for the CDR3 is TGTGCCATCAGTGAGTCCCGAGGCAGGGTAAAGGAGACCCAGTACTTC. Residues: CAISESRGRVKETQYF.